The 18 T cell receptor beta chains in this list originate from one sample, sequenced in a study of cytomegalovirus exposure and HLA in healthy donors. The PCR ran on 60 Vbeta and 13 Jbeta primers. TCRdb's table, derived via immunoSEQ multiplex PCR, lists solely in-frame clones and lacks some. The table lists some 44,000 clones, about nine tenths of them singletons. What was sequenced was PBMCs. These receptors were obtained from a middle-aged woman in good health and CMV-seropositive.

This chain joins TRBV7-2 and TRBJ2-5, with 15 bases fitting TRBD2. Germline CDR1 and CDR2: SGHTA and FQGNSA. The CDR3 is 18 residues long. J gave up 2 bases and V 5 bases, and 9 bases lay outside the gene matches. The CDR3 nucleotides read TGTGCCAGCAGCCTGGGACTAGCGGGAGGAATCAGGCAAGAGACCCAGTACTTC. Amino acid sequence: CASSLGLAGGIRQETQYF.

V is TRBV5-1 and J is TRBJ2-3, with 8 bases fitting TRBD2. Trimming took 2 bases from V and 5 from J; bases not matched to a gene: 13. The CDR3 contains 17 residues. Looked up from germline, CDR1 is SGHRS and CDR2 is YFSETQ. DNA for the CDR3: TGCGCCAGCAGCTTAAGTACAGGAGCGGGAGTGTTAGATACGCAGTATTTT. Its protein product is CASSLSTGAGVLDTQYF.

Here the CDR3 reads CASSEFQGTDTQYF. The CDR3 DNA reads TGCGCCAGCAGTGAGTTTCAGGGCACAGATACGCAGTATTTT. V is TRBV10-2 and J is TRBJ2-3, with unresolved D. Germline values: CDR1 WSHSY, CDR2 SAAADI. V gave up 1 base and J gave up 1 base, with 6 bases separating them. The CDR3 is made up of 14 amino acids.

This clone was counted once. V and J are TRBV15 and TRBJ1-4; 7 bases agree with TRBD1. The CDR3 is 15 amino acids. CDR1 is LNHNV and CDR2 is YYDKDF in the germline V gene (reference sequence). J was trimmed by 3 bases and V by 4 bases; bases with no gene match: 5. CDR3 residues: CATSIAQGPNEKLFF. The CDR3, as DNA: TGTGCCACCAGCATAGCACAGGGGCCTAATGAAAAACTGTTTTTT. Supplemented by reference TRBV15 and TRBJ1-4, the full variable domain reads DAMVIQNPRYQVTQFGKPVTLSCSQTLNHNVMYWYQQKSSQAPKLLFHYYDKDFNNEADTPDNFQSRRPNTSFCFLDIRSPGLGDTAMYLCATSIAQGPNEKLFFGSGTQLSVL.

This rearrangement joins TRBV7-7 to TRBJ2-3, with 10 bases that match TRBD2. This CDR3 spans 16 amino acids. The V segment lost 5 bases and the J segment 1 base; nucleotides outside the gene matches: 6. Per the germline V gene, CDR1 is SSHAT and CDR2 is FNYEAQ (reference sequence). The CDR3 loop reads CASSPRLAGGTDTQYF. CDR3 in DNA: TGTGCCAGCAGCCCCAGGCTAGCGGGGGGCACAGATACGCAGTATTTT.

The chain carries TRBV19 and TRBJ1-4; no firm D call. Trimming stripped 3 bases from V and 8 bases from J, with 10 bases between. Germline CDR1 and CDR2: LNHDA and SQIVND (reference sequence). The CDR3 spans 13 residues. The CDR3, as DNA: TGTGCCAGTAGTATTGACCGGGAAGAAAAACTGTTTTTT. Its protein is CASSIDREEKLFF.

The chain is built from TRBV19 and TRBJ1-2, with TRBD1 as a possible D gene (6 bases). This CDR3 spans 15 amino acids. Germline V gene lookup returns CDR1 LNHDA and CDR2 SQIVND (reference sequence). V lost 2 bases and J lost 4, with 14 bases in between. The CDR3 region is CASSIQGTNPYGYTF. CDR3 bases: TGTGCCAGTAGTATACAGGGGACGAACCCCTATGGCTACACCTTC. The full variable domain, its missing parts supplied by reference TRBV19 and TRBJ1-2, is DGGITQSPKYLFRKEGQNVTLSCEQNLNHDAMYWYRQDPGQGLRLIYYSQIVNDFQKGDIAEGYSVSREKKESFPLTVTSAQKNPTAFYLCASSIQGTNPYGYTFGSGTRLTVV.

This sequence joins TRBV2 and TRBJ1-1; 10 bases are a match to TRBD1. The CDR3 length is 14 residues. The germline gives CDR1 SNHLY, CDR2 FYNNEI. The V and J ends lost 4 bases and 4 bases, in that order; junction bases with no gene match: 3. The CDR3 DNA reads as TGTGCCAGCAGTGTGACAGGGGGCGTCACTGAAGCTTTCTTT. It yields the protein CASSVTGGVTEAFF.

The CDR3 DNA reads TGTGCCAGCAGCCCGCTAGCGGGAGTGGGCAATGAGCAGTTCTTC. It yields the protein CASSPLAGVGNEQFF. This chain connects TRBV7-2 to TRBJ2-1; 10 bases are a match to TRBD2. CDR1 SGHTA and CDR2 FQGNSA come from the germline V gene. V trimming: 5 bases; J trimming: 6 bases; junction bases outside the gene matches: 7. The CDR3 runs 15 residues.

The J gene is TRBJ2-7, the V gene TRBV2; 13 nucleotides agree with TRBD2. With V trimmed by 5 bases and J by 7 bases, 5 bases remained unmatched. The CDR3 is made up of 14 amino acids. CDR1 is SNHLY and CDR2 is FYNNEI in the germline V gene. DNA of the CDR3: TGTGCCAGCAGTACTAGCGGGAGGGCCGGTGAGCAGTACTTC. It yields the protein CASSTSGRAGEQYF.

This clone was detected a few times. The chain employs TRBV29-1 and TRBJ2-1; 11 bases fit TRBD2. The V gene's germline CDR1 is SQVTM and CDR2 ANQGSEA. With V trimmed by 6 bases and J by 4 bases, 11 bases remained unmatched. This CDR3 has 16 residues. The CDR3 DNA reads TGCAGCGTAGGCGACACCGGGACTAGCGGTTACAATGAGCAGTTCTTC. Translated, it gives CSVGDTGTSGYNEQFF.

This rearrangement joins TRBV6-1 to TRBJ1-1; a possible D gene is TRBD1 (6 bases). The CDR3 is made up of 14 amino acids. The V end lost 6 bases, the J end lost 5 bases, and 16 bases lay between the germline ends. Germline V gives CDR1 MNHNS, CDR2 SASEGT. The CDR3 nucleotides read TGTGCCAGCAGCACAGGGAACTTGAGGACTGAAGCTTTCTTT. Protein sequence: CASSTGNLRTEAFF.

CDR3 region: CASMWGEIQPQHF. In DNA, the CDR3 is TGTGCCAGCATGTGGGGGGAGATTCAGCCCCAGCATTTT. This chain links TRBV2 with TRBJ1-5; tentatively, D is TRBD1 (5 bases). CDR1 and CDR2 from the germline V gene are SNHLY and FYNNEI. The length of the CDR3 is 13 residues. Deletions cut 7 bases from V and 6 bases from J, with 13 bases between. Filled out from reference TRBV2 and TRBJ1-5, the complete variable domain reads EPEVTQTPSHQVTQMGQEVILRCVPISNHLYFYWYRQILGQKVEFLVSFYNNEISEKSEIFDDQFSVERPDGSNFTLKIRSTKLEDSAMYFCASMWGEIQPQHFGDGTRLSIL.

The rearrangement links TRBV19 to TRBJ1-4; 7 nucleotides agree with TRBD1. Germline V gene data show CDR1 as LNHDA and CDR2 as SQIVND (reference sequence). The CDR3 is made up of 15 amino acids. Trimming took 5 bases from V and 5 from J; bases not matched to a gene: 8. Written as DNA, the CDR3 is TGTGCCAGTAGTGGCAGACAGGGAGCGAATGAAAAACTGTTTTTT. Protein sequence: CASSGRQGANEKLFF. Full variable domain (outside the CDR3, taken from reference TRBV19 and TRBJ1-4): DGGITQSPKYLFRKEGQNVTLSCEQNLNHDAMYWYRQDPGQGLRLIYYSQIVNDFQKGDIAEGYSVSREKKESFPLTVTSAQKNPTAFYLCASSGRQGANEKLFFGSGTQLSVL.

This clone was seen a single time. The chain combines TRBV6-5 with TRBJ2-2; 11 positions match TRBD1. The J segment lost 7 bases and the V segment lost 8 bases, leaving 6 bases of the junction unmatched. CDR1 is MNHEY, CDR2 SVGAGI, per germline. The CDR3 consists of 14 residues. This chain's CDR3 is CASSGDRGVGELFF. The CDR3 region has the DNA TGTGCCAGCTCAGGGGACAGGGGGGTCGGGGAGCTGTTTTTT.

The rearrangement uses TRBV5-1 and TRBJ1-4; D is unclear. The CDR3 has 14 amino acids. The V gene lost 4 bases and the J gene lost 5 bases, with 12 bases spanning the gap. CDR1 and CDR2 from the germline V gene are SGHRS and YFSETQ. CDR3 residues: CASSATSTNEKLFF. DNA of the CDR3: TGCGCCAGCAGCGCTACTTCGACAAATGAAAAACTGTTTTTT. Using reference TRBV5-1 and TRBJ1-4 for the parts outside the CDR3, the full variable domain is KAGVTQTPRYLIKTRGQQVTLSCSPISGHRSVSWYQQTPGQGLQFLFEYFSETQRNKGNFPGRFSGRQFSNSRSEMNVSTLELGDSALYLCASSATSTNEKLFFGSGTQLSVL.

The chain recombines TRBV2 with TRBJ1-1; D is unresolved. The CDR3 runs 13 residues. Germline CDR1 SNHLY, CDR2 FYNNEI. V shed 4 bases and J shed 1 base, with 7 bases lying between them. CDR3 nucleotide sequence: TGTGCCAGCAGTGCACTCCCGAACACTGAAGCTTTCTTT. Translated, it gives CASSALPNTEAFF. The entire variable domain, with the rest obtained from reference TRBV2 and TRBJ1-1, is as follows: EPEVTQTPSHQVTQMGQEVILRCVPISNHLYFYWYRQILGQKVEFLVSFYNNEISEKSEIFDDQFSVERPDGSNFTLKIRSTKLEDSAMYFCASSALPNTEAFFGQGTRLTVV.

This clone was observed a handful of times. The chain combines TRBV19 with TRBJ2-4; the D is unclear. Germline V gives CDR1 LNHDA, CDR2 SQIVND (reference sequence). This CDR3 spans 14 amino acids. V shed 3 bases and J shed 4 bases, with 10 bases lying between them. CDR3 nucleotide sequence: TGTGCCAGTAGTATCGTACAGATAAAAAACATTCAGTACTTC. This codes for CASSIVQIKNIQYF. The variable domain in full, with the rest retrieved from reference TRBV19 and TRBJ2-4, is DGGITQSPKYLFRKEGQNVTLSCEQNLNHDAMYWYRQDPGQGLRLIYYSQIVNDFQKGDIAEGYSVSREKKESFPLTVTSAQKNPTAFYLCASSIVQIKNIQYFGAGTRLSVL.